Shown below are 31 T cell receptor beta chains from a single sample sequenced in a study of read filtering for tumor transcriptome and immune sequencing. This library used roughly 370 ng RNA and molecular barcoded adaptors spanning alpha/delta and beta/gamma chains. TCRdb fed the reads into MiXCR, producing one record per CDR3 protein. This sample has over 80,000 distinct CDR3 sequences, with roughly 12% found just once. Material for sequencing was a population of CD138-negative cells sorted from bone marrow. These TCRs come from a donor aged 40 or older with multiple myeloma.

This clonotype was detected ten times or more. The chain employs TRBV20-1 and TRBJ2-7; D may correspond to TRBD1 or TRBD2 (5 bases each). Germline CDR1 and CDR2: DFQATT and SNEGSKA (reference sequence). Trimming took 1 base from V and 3 from J, leaving 10 bases between them. CDR3 length equals 13 residues. The CDR3 DNA follows: TGCAGTGCTAGAGGAGGGGCTGACTACGAGCAGTACTTC. Translated, it gives CSARGGADYEQYF.

This clonotype was recorded at least ten times. The chain recombines TRBV7-2 with TRBJ2-3; 8 bases agree with TRBD2. After removal of 5 bases from V and 3 bases from J, the junction contained 4 bases not matched to a gene. The germline V gene encodes CDR1 SGHTA and CDR2 FQGNSA. There are 14 residues in the CDR3. The CDR3 spells CASSRGGLTDTQYF. The CDR3 nucleotides are TGTGCCAGCAGCCGGGGGGGCCTTACAGATACGCAGTATTTT.

This clonotype was observed at least ten times. The chain joins TRBV30 to TRBJ2-7; D is perhaps TRBD1 or TRBD2 (6 bases each). CDR1 is GTSNPN, CDR2 SVGIG, per germline (reference sequence). This CDR3 has 14 residues. The V and J ends lost 4 bases and 2 bases respectively, with 15 bases between them. The CDR3 DNA is TGTGCCTGGACCGAGGGGGGAAGTCCCTACGAGCAGTACTTC. Protein: CAWTEGGSPYEQYF.

The genes are TRBV19 and TRBJ1-5, with D possibly TRBD1 on 6 matching bases. The CDR3 consists of 14 residues. CDR1 is LNHDA and CDR2 is SQIVND in the germline V gene (reference sequence). V was cut by 10 bases and J by 9 bases, with 22 bases left in between. In nucleotides, the CDR3 is TGTGCCACCAACCCCGGGACACCTCAGACGCCCCAGCATTTT. Residues: CATNPGTPQTPQHF.

This clonotype was seen many times. The chain has TRBV6-6 and TRBJ2-1, with TRBD1 matching over 8 bases. V lost 7 bases to trimming and J lost 8 bases; unmatched junction nucleotides: 10. The CDR3 is 14 residues long. Per the germline V gene, CDR1 is MNHNY and CDR2 is SVGAGI (reference sequence). CDR3 region: CASTPDRERDEQFF. CDR3 nucleotide sequence: TGTGCCAGCACCCCGGACAGGGAGAGGGATGAGCAGTTCTTC.

The sample holds many counts of this clonotype. The chain employs TRBV7-9 and TRBJ2-5; no reliable D call. Between the trimmed V and J ends, which lost 6 bases and 4 bases, there was a span of 3 bases. The CDR3 is made up of 10 amino acids. From germline, CDR1 is SEHNR and CDR2 FQNEAQ (reference sequence). The CDR3 loop is CASRGETQYF. DNA of the CDR3: TGTGCCAGCAGGGGAGAGACCCAGTACTTC.

This clonotype was counted a few times. The gene calls are TRBV5-1 and TRBJ1-5; no clear D. This CDR3 spans 13 amino acids. The V gene's germline CDR1 is SGHRS and CDR2 YFSETQ. V was pared by 1 base and J by 3 bases, with 5 bases between. Here the CDR3 reads CASSLTVNQPQHF. The CDR3 coding sequence is TGCGCCAGCAGCTTGACAGTCAATCAGCCCCAGCATTTT.

This clonotype was observed at least ten times. The rearrangement uses TRBV20-1 and TRBJ2-1; 8 nucleotides line up with TRBD2. Per germline, CDR1 DFQATT and CDR2 SNEGSKA (reference sequence). This CDR3 has 12 residues. In nucleotides, the CDR3 is TGCGTAGCGGGGAGCTCCTACAATGAGCAGTTCTTC. Protein product: CVAGSSYNEQFF.

The sample holds many counts of this clonotype. CDR3 DNA sequence: TGTGCCAGCAGTGAACTGCGACCGATTGCGGGAAGGGACGAGCAGTACTTC. Translated, it gives CASSELRPIAGRDEQYF. The J gene is TRBJ2-7, the V gene TRBV25-1; tentative D call: TRBD2 (6 bases). CDR3 size: 17 residues. Germline loops: CDR1 MGHDK, CDR2 SYGVNS. V lost 2 bases, J lost 5 bases, and 22 bases lay in between.

This clonotype was seen a handful of times. This could be a read error, since a much larger clone is one nucleotide away. The CDR3 end shows no conserved phenylalanine or tryptophan, and so a read error is likely. This chain uses TRBV29-1 with TRBJ2-7; D not certain. V was trimmed by 4 bases and J by 4 bases, leaving 11 bases between them. Looked up from germline, CDR1 is SQVTM and CDR2 is ANQGSEA. This CDR3 comprises 12 residues. CDR3 residues: CSVVSSVYEQYS. As DNA, the CDR3 is TGCAGCGTTGTAAGTTCCGTTTACGAGCAGTACTCC.

As concerns this clonotype: This may come from a read error, since a much larger clone is one base off. This chain links TRBV5-1 with TRBJ2-7; D might be TRBD2 (6 bases). Germline CDR1 and CDR2: SGHRS and YFSETQ. This CDR3 is built from 15 residues. The CDR3: CVSSLRASVNNEQYF. The CDR3 coding sequence is TGCGTCAGCAGCTTAAGGGCTAGCGTCAACAACGAGCAGTACTTC.

The chain has TRBV29-1 and TRBJ2-1, with D perhaps given as TRBD1 or TRBD2 (6 bases each). The V and J ends lost 8 bases and 4 bases respectively, with 12 bases between them. Germline V CDR1 and CDR2: SQVTM, ANQGSEA. This CDR3 is 12 amino acids long. The CDR3 region is CSSEGGYNEQFF. The CDR3 DNA sequence: TGCAGCTCAGAGGGGGGTTACAATGAGCAGTTCTTC.

The table lists this clonotype with many counts. CDR3 sequence: CASSEGLAGTPGLRTNEQFF. The CDR3 DNA follows: TGTGCCAGCAGTGAAGGACTAGCAGGCACGCCGGGACTTAGGACTAATGAGCAGTTCTTC. V gene TRBV6-1 combines with J gene TRBJ2-1; 7 bases align to TRBD2. Unmatched junction bases numbered 22, after V lost 1 base and J lost 7 bases. The length of the CDR3 is 20 residues. Germline V lookup: CDR1 MNHNS, CDR2 SASEGT.

This clonotype was counted many times. The rearrangement links TRBV20-1 to TRBJ2-3; 15 bases align to TRBD2. CDR1 DFQATT and CDR2 SNEGSKA come from the germline V gene (reference sequence). The length of the CDR3 is 16 residues. After removal of 8 bases from V and 3 bases from J, the junction contained 9 bases not matched to a gene. This CDR3 reads CSTDLGLAGGTDTQYF. The CDR3 DNA is TGCAGTACAGACTTGGGACTAGCGGGAGGAACAGATACGCAGTATTTT.

The chain combines TRBV28 with TRBJ1-4; D remains unclear. The CDR3 length is 13 residues. Germline V gene lookup returns CDR1 MDHEN and CDR2 SYDVKM. Trimming cost V 6 bases and J 3 bases, with 8 bases left between them. CDR3 DNA sequence: TGTGCCAGCAGAAACAACCCTAATGAAAAACTGTTTTTT. It encodes CASRNNPNEKLFF.

The CDR3 is CSGAGTGLGAEAFF. CDR3 in DNA: TGCAGCGGAGCTGGGACAGGGTTGGGGGCTGAAGCTTTCTTT. V usage is TRBV29-1 and J usage is TRBJ1-1, with 9 bases aligning to TRBD1. Germline lookup yields CDR1 SQVTM and CDR2 ANQGSEA. This CDR3 region has 14 residues. The ends lost 7 bases at V and 6 bases at J; junction bases unmatched: 12.

This clonotype was picked up a small number of times. With a much larger clone just one base away, this may be a read error. This is likely a read error, given that the CDR3 carries no conserved phenylalanine or tryptophan at its end. V and J are TRBV5-1 and TRBJ2-3; D is unresolved. The CDR3 contains 12 residues. V lost 1 base and J lost 5, with 5 bases in between. The germline V gene encodes CDR1 SGHRS and CDR2 YFSETQ. CDR3: CASSLNGDTQYS. As DNA, the CDR3 is TGCGCCAGCAGCTTGAACGGAGATACGCAGTATTCT.

This clonotype has just a few counts. The chain combines TRBV7-9 with TRBJ2-7; 9 bases align to TRBD2. Germline V gene lookup returns CDR1 SEHNR and CDR2 FQNEAQ (reference sequence). The ends lost 5 bases at V and 1 base at J; junction bases unmatched: 6. The CDR3 extends over 15 amino acids. CDR3 nucleotide sequence: TGTGCCAGCAGCAGGACTAGCGAAGAATCCTACGAGCAGTACTTC. This translates into CASSRTSEESYEQYF.

J is TRBJ1-2 and V is TRBV2; 7 bases agree with TRBD1. Germline-derived CDR1 and CDR2 are SNHLY and FYNNEI. Trimming cost V 10 bases and J 4 bases; bases outside gene matches: 12. The CDR3 extends over 14 amino acids. This CDR3 reads CATLEGAVGYGYTF. The CDR3 DNA follows: TGTGCCACCTTGGAGGGGGCGGTAGGCTATGGCTACACCTTC.

There are many counts of this clonotype. This chain links TRBV29-1 with TRBJ2-1; 7 bases agree with TRBD1. From germline, CDR1 is SQVTM and CDR2 ANQGSEA. The CDR3 extends over 11 amino acids. J was trimmed by 15 bases and V by 6 bases; bases with no gene match: 11. In DNA, the CDR3 is TGCAGCGTGGCTGACAGGGAATATGGGTTCTTC. Its translation: CSVADREYGFF.

This clonotype appeared many times. V gene TRBV7-9 combines with J gene TRBJ1-1; 9 bases are shared with TRBD1. V lost 0 bases, J lost 10 bases, and 6 bases stayed unmatched. The germline gives CDR1 SEHNR, CDR2 FQNEAQ (reference sequence). The CDR3 runs 14 residues. The CDR3 nucleotides are TGTGCCAGCAGCTTAGCCCCACAGGGGGCGCGAGCTTTCTTT. Its translation is CASSLAPQGARAFF.

V gene TRBV6-1 combines with J gene TRBJ1-1, with D maybe TRBD1 (5 bases). V dropped 6 bases and J dropped 12 bases, with 20 bases sitting between them. CDR3 length: 13 residues. CDR1 and CDR2 (germline): MNHNS, SASEGT. The CDR3 nucleotides are TGTGCCAGCAGCGTTCAGGGATCGAGGGGAACTTTCTTT. This encodes CASSVQGSRGTFF.

The sample holds many counts of this clonotype. V is TRBV5-1 and J is TRBJ2-2; tentatively, D is TRBD1 (5 bases). The CDR3 is made up of 13 amino acids. From germline, CDR1 is SGHRS and CDR2 YFSETQ. V gave up 4 bases and J gave up 7 bases, with 11 bases separating them. This chain's CDR3 is CASSPGHVGELFF. Written as DNA, the CDR3 is TGCGCCAGCAGCCCAGGACACGTCGGGGAGCTGTTTTTT.

To note about this clonotype: A read error may explain this, as a much larger clone is one base away. The J gene is TRBJ1-1, the V gene TRBV29-1; D perhaps matches TRBD1 (5 bases). CDR3 length equals 12 residues. Germline assignment: CDR1 SQVTM and CDR2 ANQGSEA. V was clipped by 6 bases and J by 6 bases, with 14 bases between them. CDR3 DNA sequence: TGCAGCGTCGGGGCGCTTGACGCTGAAGCTTTCTTT. Amino acid sequence: CSVGALDAEAFF.

This clonotype was observed many times. CDR3 sequence reads: CASSSLTGKEYEQYF. The DNA for the CDR3 is TGTGCCAGCAGCTCCCTCACGGGGAAGGAATACGAGCAGTACTTC. The chain recombines TRBV7-9 with TRBJ2-7; tentative D call: TRBD2 (5 bases). Trimming left V 4 bases short and J 4 bases short, with 17 bases between. Germline V gene data show CDR1 as SEHNR and CDR2 as FQNEAQ (reference sequence). This CDR3 is built from 15 residues. Supplemented by reference TRBV7-9 and TRBJ2-7, the full variable domain reads DTGVSQNPRHKITKRGQNVTFRCDPISEHNRLYWYRQTLGQGPEFLTYFQNEAQLEKSRLLSDRFSAERPKGSFSTLEIQRTEQGDSAMYLCASSSLTGKEYEQYFGPGTRLTVT.

This clonotype was counted at least ten times. The CDR3 nucleotides read TGTGCCAGCAGCTTAGAAGCGGGAGGGCTTCCAGATACGCAGTATTTT. This translates into CASSLEAGGLPDTQYF. The chain carries TRBV7-6 and TRBJ2-3, with 10 nucleotides matching TRBD2. Germline values: CDR1 SGHVS, CDR2 FNYEAQ. J gave up 4 bases and V 1 base, and 5 bases lay outside the gene matches. This CDR3 has 16 residues.

The chain is built from TRBV12-3 or TRBV12-4 and TRBJ1-5; D is uncertain. The ends were cut back, 1 base at V and 6 bases at J, with 10 bases in the middle. The CDR3 contains 14 residues. CDR3 bases: TGTGCCAGCAGTTTAGGGGGTTGGAGTCAGCCCCAGCATTTT. Encoded protein: CASSLGGWSQPQHF.

This clonotype was recorded at least ten times. J is TRBJ2-5 and V is TRBV5-1; D is perhaps TRBD2 (6 bases). With 0 bases removed from V and 1 base from J, the gap between germline ends came to 10 bases. The CDR3 consists of 15 residues. Germline assignment: CDR1 SGHRS and CDR2 YFSETQ. CDR3 in amino acids: CASSLGAGIQETQYF. The CDR3 DNA reads TGCGCCAGCAGCTTGGGGGCGGGGATCCAAGAGACCCAGTACTTC.

This clonotype was counted a few times. At one of its ends the junction is not consistent with the germline gene, which may arise from a read error. The gene calls are TRBV11-3 and TRBJ2-1, with D possibly being TRBD2 (8 bases). The CDR3 is made up of 15 amino acids. In germline, CDR1 is SGHNT, CDR2 YENEEA. The CDR3 region has the DNA TGTGCCGGCAGCCTCGGGAGGGGGCGAAACAGTGAGCAGTTCTTC. This translates into CAGSLGRGRNSEQFF.

This clonotype has ten or more counts. The rearrangement joins TRBV7-9 to TRBJ2-5, with unresolved D. Germline V gene lookup returns CDR1 SEHNR and CDR2 FQNEAQ (reference sequence). V was cut by 1 base and J by 1 base, with 7 bases left in between. The CDR3 spans 14 residues. The CDR3 sequence is CASSLGVVQETQYF. Here the CDR3 DNA reads TGTGCCAGCAGCTTAGGTGTGGTCCAAGAGACCCAGTACTTC.

Concerning this clonotype: Possible read error: a much larger clone is one base away. The V call is TRBV11-3, the J call TRBJ2-4; D remains ambiguous. The V gene's germline CDR1 is SGHNT and CDR2 YENEEA. Trimming took 5 bases from V and 6 from J, leaving 5 bases between them. CDR3 length: 11 amino acids. The CDR3 DNA reads as TGTGCCAGCAGCATACGAAACATTCAGTACTTC. Translated, it gives CASSIRNIQYF. The whole variable domain, remainder taken from reference TRBV11-3 and TRBJ2-4, is EAGVVQSPRYKIIEKKQPVAFWCNPISGHNTLYWYLQNLGQGPELLIRYENEEAVDDSQLPKDRFSAERLKGVDSTLKIQPAELGDSAVYLCASSIRNIQYFGAGTRLSVL.